The rows below give T cell receptor beta chains drawn from one sample of a study of identical twins. In TCRdb, the 5' RACE reads were re-called with MiXCR into one record per CDR3 protein. Of some 270,000 distinct CDR3 sequences listed, about 8% are singletons. The same data also contributed to another study, on yellow fever vaccine responses in identical twins.

The material sequenced was CD8+ T cells sorted from blood. The receptor source for this set is a woman between 18 and 29 years old in good health. The CDR3 runs from the conserved cysteine through the conserved F or W. The D gene is left open where the match is weak.

D,V,CDR3
-,TRBV4-3,CASSQDLRGLPYEQYF
-,TRBV6-2/TRBV6-3,CASRTGLFYNEQFF
TRBD1,TRBV7-8,CASSLIVRDRGRGETQYF
TRBD2,TRBV12-3/TRBV12-4,CTSSLAGTSDPSRDEQFF
-,TRBV19,CASRPGVSSTDTQYF
-,TRBV27,CASSLEEETQYF
-,TRBV7-9,CASSISRERQFF
TRBD2,TRBV10-3,CAISELAGGLPYEQYF
-,TRBV20-1,CSARDFKGQSYEQYF
-,TRBV7-9,CASSSPALPGELFF
-,TRBV7-9,CASSPHRVGYQETQYF
TRBD2,TRBV27,CASSPTSGSKESYEQYF
-,TRBV6-1,CASRVLMGLETQYF
TRBD1,TRBV6-2/TRBV6-3,CASSRAGDSLTRNTEAFF
-,TRBV20-1,CSTRILTGPNSGANVLTF
-,TRBV27,CASSLSKGLATEAFF
TRBD2,TRBV7-9,CASSSGLVGETQYF
-,TRBV6-2/TRBV6-3,CASSYSGGAVDEQFF